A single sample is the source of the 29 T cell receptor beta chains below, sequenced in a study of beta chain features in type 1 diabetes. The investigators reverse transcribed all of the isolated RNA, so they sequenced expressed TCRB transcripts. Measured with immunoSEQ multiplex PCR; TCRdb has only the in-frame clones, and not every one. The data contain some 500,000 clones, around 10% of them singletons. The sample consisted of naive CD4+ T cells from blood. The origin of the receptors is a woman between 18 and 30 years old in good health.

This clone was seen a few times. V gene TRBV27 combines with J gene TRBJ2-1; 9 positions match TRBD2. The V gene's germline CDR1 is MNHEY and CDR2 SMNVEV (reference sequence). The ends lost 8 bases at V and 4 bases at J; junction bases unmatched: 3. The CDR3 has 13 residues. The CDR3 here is CASLAGEYNEQFF. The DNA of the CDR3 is TGTGCCAGCTTAGCGGGGGAGTACAATGAGCAGTTCTTC.

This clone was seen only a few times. The CDR3 nucleotides are TGTGCCAGCAGCGCTAGCGGGAGGGTCGGAAATGAGCAGTTCTTC. It specifies CASSASGRVGNEQFF. V gene TRBV7-8 combines with J gene TRBJ2-1, with 12 bases fitting TRBD2. Germline V lookup: CDR1 SGHVS, CDR2 FQNEAQ. This CDR3 has 15 amino acids. V lost 5 bases and J lost 7; bases outside the gene matches: 6. Complete variable domain (other parts from reference TRBV7-8 and TRBJ2-1): GAGVSQSPRYKVAKRGQDVALRCDPISGHVSLFWYQQALGQGPEFLTYFQNEAQLDKSGLPSDRFFAERPEGSVSTLKIQRTQQEDSAVYLCASSASGRVGNEQFFGPGTRLTVL.

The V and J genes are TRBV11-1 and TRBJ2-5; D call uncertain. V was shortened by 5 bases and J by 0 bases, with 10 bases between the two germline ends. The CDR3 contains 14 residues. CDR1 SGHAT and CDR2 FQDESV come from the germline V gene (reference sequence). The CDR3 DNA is TGTGCCAGCAGCGCCCTAGGGTACCAAGAGACCCAGTACTTC. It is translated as CASSALGYQETQYF.

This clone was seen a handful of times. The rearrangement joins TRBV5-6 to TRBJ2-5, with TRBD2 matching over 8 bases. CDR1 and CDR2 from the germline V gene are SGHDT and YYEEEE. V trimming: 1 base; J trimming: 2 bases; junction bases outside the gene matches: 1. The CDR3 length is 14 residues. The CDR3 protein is CASSLPSGQETQYF. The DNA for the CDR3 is TGTGCCAGCAGCTTGCCTAGCGGGCAAGAGACCCAGTACTTC. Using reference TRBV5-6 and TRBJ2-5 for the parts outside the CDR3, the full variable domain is DAGVTQSPTHLIKTRGQQVTLRCSPKSGHDTVSWYQQALGQGPQFIFQYYEEEERQRGNFPDRFSGHQFPNYSSELNVNALLLGDSALYLCASSLPSGQETQYFGPGTRLLVL.

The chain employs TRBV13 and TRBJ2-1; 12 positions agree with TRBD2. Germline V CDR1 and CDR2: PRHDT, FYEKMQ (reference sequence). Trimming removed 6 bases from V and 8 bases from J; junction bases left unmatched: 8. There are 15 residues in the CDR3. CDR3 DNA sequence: TGTGCCAGCAGTCCGACTAGCGGGAGTAGGTATGAGCAGTTCTTC. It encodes CASSPTSGSRYEQFF. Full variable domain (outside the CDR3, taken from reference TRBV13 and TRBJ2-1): AAGVIQSPRHLIKEKRETATLKCYPIPRHDTVYWYQQGPGQDPQFLISFYEKMQSDKGSIPDRFSAQQFSDYHSELNMSSLELGDSALYFCASSPTSGSRYEQFFGPGTRLTVL.

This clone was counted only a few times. The CDR3 nucleotides read TGTGCCAGCAGCCAAGATGTCCGACAGGGGAACAATGAGCAGTTCTTC. Translating it yields CASSQDVRQGNNEQFF. This chain uses TRBV4-2 with TRBJ2-1; 8 positions agree with TRBD1. The CDR3 has 16 residues. The V gene end was trimmed by 0 bases and the J gene end by 5 bases; junction bases not matched to a gene: 6. Germline lookup yields CDR1 LGHNA and CDR2 YNFKEQ.

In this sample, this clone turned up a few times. CDR3 amino acids: CASSALGNTEAFF. The CDR3 region has the DNA TGTGCCAGCAGTGCTCTAGGGAACACTGAAGCTTTCTTT. The chain recombines TRBV6-1 with TRBJ1-1; unclear D gene. Germline assignment: CDR1 MNHNS and CDR2 SASEGT. This CDR3 is built from 13 residues. V lost 4 bases to trimming and J lost 1 base, with 7 bases between them.

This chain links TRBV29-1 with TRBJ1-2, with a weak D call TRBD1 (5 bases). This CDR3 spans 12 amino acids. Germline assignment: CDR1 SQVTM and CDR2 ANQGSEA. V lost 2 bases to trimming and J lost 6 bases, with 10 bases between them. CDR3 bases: TGCAGCGTTGAAAGGGGATCAAATGGCTACACCTTC. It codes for CSVERGSNGYTF.

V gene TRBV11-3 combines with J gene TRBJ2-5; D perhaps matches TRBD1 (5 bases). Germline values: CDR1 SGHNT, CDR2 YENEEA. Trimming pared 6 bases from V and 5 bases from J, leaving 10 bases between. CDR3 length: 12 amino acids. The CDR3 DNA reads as TGTGCCAGCAGGTCTAGGGGCGAGACCCAGTACTTC. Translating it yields CASRSRGETQYF.

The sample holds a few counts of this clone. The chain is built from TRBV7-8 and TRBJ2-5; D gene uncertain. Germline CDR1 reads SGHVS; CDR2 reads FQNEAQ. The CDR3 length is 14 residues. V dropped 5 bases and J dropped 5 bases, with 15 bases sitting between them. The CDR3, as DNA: TGTGCCAGCAGCACCCAGTTTCTTGCGGAGACCCAGTACTTC. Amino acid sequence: CASSTQFLAETQYF.

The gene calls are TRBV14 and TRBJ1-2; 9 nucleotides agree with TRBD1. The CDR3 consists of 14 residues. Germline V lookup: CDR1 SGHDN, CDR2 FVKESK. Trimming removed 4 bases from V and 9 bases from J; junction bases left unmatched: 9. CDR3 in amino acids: CASSRSGTGRSYTF. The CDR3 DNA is TGTGCCAGCAGCCGATCCGGGACAGGGAGGAGCTACACCTTC.

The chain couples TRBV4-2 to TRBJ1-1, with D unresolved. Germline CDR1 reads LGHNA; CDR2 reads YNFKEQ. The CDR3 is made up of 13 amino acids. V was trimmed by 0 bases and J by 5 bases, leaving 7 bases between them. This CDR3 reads CASSQDLWTEAFF. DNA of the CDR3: TGTGCCAGCAGCCAAGATCTTTGGACTGAAGCTTTCTTT.

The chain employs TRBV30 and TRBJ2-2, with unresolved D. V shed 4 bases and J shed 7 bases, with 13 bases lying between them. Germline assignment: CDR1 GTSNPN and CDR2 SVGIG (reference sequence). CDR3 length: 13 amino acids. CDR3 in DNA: TGTGCCTGGAATTTTATGGGAATCGGGGAGCTGTTTTTT. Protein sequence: CAWNFMGIGELFF.

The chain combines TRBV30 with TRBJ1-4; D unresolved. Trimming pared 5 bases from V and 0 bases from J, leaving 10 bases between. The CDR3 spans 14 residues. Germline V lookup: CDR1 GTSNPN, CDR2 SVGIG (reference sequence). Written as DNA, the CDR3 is TGTGCCTGGGGAGAGACCGCAACTAATGAAAAACTGTTTTTT. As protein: CAWGETATNEKLFF.

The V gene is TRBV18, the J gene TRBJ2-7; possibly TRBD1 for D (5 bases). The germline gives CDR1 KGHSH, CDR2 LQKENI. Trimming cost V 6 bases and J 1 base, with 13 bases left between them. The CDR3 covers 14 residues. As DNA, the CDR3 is TGTGCCAGCTCTACCCGACAGCCTTCCTACGAGCAGTACGTC. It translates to CASSTRQPSYEQYV.

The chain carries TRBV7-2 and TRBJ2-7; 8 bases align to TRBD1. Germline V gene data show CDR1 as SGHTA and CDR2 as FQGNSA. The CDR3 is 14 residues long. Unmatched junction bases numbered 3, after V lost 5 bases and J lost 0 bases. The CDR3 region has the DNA TGTGCCAGCAGCCTGGACAGGGCCTCCTACGAGCAGTACTTC. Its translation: CASSLDRASYEQYF.

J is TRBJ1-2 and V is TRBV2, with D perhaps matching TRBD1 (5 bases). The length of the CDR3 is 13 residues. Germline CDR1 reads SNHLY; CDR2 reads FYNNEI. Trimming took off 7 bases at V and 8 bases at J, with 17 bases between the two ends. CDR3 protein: CASKAGTVGGYTF. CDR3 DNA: TGTGCCAGCAAGGCAGGGACTGTTGGCGGCTACACCTTC.

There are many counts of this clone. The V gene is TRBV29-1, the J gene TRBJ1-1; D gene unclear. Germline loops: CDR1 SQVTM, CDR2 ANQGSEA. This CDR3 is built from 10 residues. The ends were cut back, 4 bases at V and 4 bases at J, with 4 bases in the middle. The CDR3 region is CSVVSTEAFF. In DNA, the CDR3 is TGCAGCGTTGTCTCCACTGAAGCTTTCTTT.

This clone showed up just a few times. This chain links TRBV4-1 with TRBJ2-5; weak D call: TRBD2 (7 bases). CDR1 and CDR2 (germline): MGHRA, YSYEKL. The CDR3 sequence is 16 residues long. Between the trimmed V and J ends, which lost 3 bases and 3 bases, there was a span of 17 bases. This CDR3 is CASSQAMRGPEETQYF. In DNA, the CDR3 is TGCGCCAGCAGCCAGGCTATGCGGGGGCCCGAAGAGACCCAGTACTTC.

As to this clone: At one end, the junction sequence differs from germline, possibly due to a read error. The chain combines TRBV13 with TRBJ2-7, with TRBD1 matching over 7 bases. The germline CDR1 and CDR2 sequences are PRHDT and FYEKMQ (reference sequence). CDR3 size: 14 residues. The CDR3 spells CASSKRDSSHEQYF. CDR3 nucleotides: TGTGCCAGCAGTAAACGGGACAGCTCCCACGAGCAGTACTTC.

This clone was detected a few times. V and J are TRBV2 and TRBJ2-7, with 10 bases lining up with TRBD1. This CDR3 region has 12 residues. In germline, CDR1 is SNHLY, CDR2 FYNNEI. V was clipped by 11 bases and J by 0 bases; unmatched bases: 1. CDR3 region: CAGTGDSYEQYF. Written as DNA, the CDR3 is TGTGCCGGGACAGGGGACTCCTACGAGCAGTACTTC.

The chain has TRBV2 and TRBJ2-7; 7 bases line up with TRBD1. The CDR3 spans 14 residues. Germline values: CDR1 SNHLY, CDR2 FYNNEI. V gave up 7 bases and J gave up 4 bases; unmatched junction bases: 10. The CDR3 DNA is TGTGCCAGCAAGCTGGACAGGAGGACATACGAGCAGTACGTC. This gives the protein CASKLDRRTYEQYV.

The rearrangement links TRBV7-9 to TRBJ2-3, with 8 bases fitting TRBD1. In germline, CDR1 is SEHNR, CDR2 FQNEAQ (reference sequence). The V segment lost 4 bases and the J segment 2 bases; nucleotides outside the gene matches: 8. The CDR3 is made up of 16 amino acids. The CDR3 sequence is CASSSPQGANTDTQYF. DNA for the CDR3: TGTGCCAGCAGCTCGCCGCAGGGGGCAAACACAGATACGCAGTATTTT.

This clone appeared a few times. The CDR3 sequence: CASSPPGQSYEQYF. The CDR3, as DNA: TGTGCCAGCTCACCACCGGGACAGTCCTACGAGCAGTACTTC. The V gene is TRBV18, the J gene TRBJ2-7, with TRBD1 identical over 7 bases. CDR3 length: 14 amino acids. J lost 1 base, V lost 0 bases, and 0 bases had no gene match. The germline V gene has CDR1 KGHSH and CDR2 LQKENI.

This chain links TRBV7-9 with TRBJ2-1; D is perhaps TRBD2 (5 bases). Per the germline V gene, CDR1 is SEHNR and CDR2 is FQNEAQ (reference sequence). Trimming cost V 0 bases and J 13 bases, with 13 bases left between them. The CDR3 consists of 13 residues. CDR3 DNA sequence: TGTGCCAGCAGCTTAGCACCCCGGGGTGAACAGTTCTTC. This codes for CASSLAPRGEQFF.

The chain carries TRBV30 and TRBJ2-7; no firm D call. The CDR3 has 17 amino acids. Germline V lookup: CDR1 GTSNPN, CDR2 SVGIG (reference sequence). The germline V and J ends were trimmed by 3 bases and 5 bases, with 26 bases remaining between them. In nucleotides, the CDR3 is TGTGCCTGGAGCCTAAAGGGCCGCGGCAGGCCTTGGGACGAGCAGTACTTC. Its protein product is CAWSLKGRGRPWDEQYF.

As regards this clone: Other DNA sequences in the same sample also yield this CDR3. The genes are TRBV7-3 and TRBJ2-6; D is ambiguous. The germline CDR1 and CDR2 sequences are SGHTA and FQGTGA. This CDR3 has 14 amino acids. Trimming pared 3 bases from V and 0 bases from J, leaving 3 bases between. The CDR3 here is CASSLTSGANVLTF. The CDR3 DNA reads TGTGCCAGCAGCTTGACCTCTGGGGCCAACGTCCTGACTTTC.

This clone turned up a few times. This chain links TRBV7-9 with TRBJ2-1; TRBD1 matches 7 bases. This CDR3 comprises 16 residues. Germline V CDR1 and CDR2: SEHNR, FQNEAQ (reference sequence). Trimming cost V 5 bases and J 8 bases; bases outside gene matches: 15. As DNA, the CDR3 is TGTGCCAGCAGCACTCGAGGGGGCCTACTTAGGGATGAGCAGTTCTTC. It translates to CASSTRGGLLRDEQFF.

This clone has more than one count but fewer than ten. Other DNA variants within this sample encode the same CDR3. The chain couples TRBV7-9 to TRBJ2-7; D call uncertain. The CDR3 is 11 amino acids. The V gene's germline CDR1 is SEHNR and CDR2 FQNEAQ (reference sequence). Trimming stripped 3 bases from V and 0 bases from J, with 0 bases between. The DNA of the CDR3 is TGTGCCAGCAGCTTCTCCTACGAGCAGTACTTC. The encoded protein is CASSFSYEQYF.